This T cell receptor (beta chain) was captured by sequencing in a study of radiation and T cells in renal cell carcinoma. Background on the study: Nephrectomy followed 15 Gy stereotactic body radiation by 4 weeks. Broader study findings: From baseline, blood top tumor clonotypes peaked at 2 weeks post-radiation.

Profiling relied on immunoSEQ multiplex PCR, and the TCRdb table lists in-frame clones only, not all of them. This sample yields more than 140,000 clones, of which less than 90% are seen a single time; 20% to 25% belongs to the top ten. Concerning this clone itself: What it recognizes is unknown.

The time point was: baseline pretreatment blood. Treatment reported: 15 Gy SBRT to primary tumor, nephrectomy 4 weeks later. The patient's renal cell carcinoma had clear cell pathology. This CDR3 is built from 14 residues. Germline CDR1 and CDR2: ENHRY and SYGVKD. Losses at the gene ends were 6 bases for V and 7 bases for J; bases not matched to a gene: 3. V gene TRBV10-3 combines with J gene TRBJ2-2, with 12 bases identical to TRBD2. The origin of this receptor is a woman in her forties or fifties with renal cell carcinoma. The sample was blood, taken from a patient whose treatment included radiotherapy and nephrectomy. CDR3 coding DNA: TGTGCCATCAGGCCGGGACTAGCGGGCGGGGAGCTGTTTTTT. Its protein product is CAIRPGLAGGELFF.